The TCR beta chain described here comes from a study of blood T cell repertoires in COVID-19. Trimming shortened V by 2 bases and J by 6 bases, and 11 bases separated the two germline ends. Germline V gives CDR1 SEHNR, CDR2 FQNEAQ (reference sequence). This CDR3 is built from 14 residues. This table comes from immunoSEQ multiplex PCR, and its TCRdb copy is limited to in-frame clones, with some not included. The table lists some 120,000 clones, about 90% of them singletons. This rearrangement joins TRBV7-9 to TRBJ1-5; D perhaps matches TRBD1 (6 bases). What was sequenced was peripheral blood. This TCR derives from a woman between 55 and 75 years old with acute or convalescent COVID-19. The CDR3 bases are TGTGCCAGCAGCTTATCAGGGGCTGGTCAGCCCCAGCATTTT. Translated, it gives CASSLSGAGQPQHF.